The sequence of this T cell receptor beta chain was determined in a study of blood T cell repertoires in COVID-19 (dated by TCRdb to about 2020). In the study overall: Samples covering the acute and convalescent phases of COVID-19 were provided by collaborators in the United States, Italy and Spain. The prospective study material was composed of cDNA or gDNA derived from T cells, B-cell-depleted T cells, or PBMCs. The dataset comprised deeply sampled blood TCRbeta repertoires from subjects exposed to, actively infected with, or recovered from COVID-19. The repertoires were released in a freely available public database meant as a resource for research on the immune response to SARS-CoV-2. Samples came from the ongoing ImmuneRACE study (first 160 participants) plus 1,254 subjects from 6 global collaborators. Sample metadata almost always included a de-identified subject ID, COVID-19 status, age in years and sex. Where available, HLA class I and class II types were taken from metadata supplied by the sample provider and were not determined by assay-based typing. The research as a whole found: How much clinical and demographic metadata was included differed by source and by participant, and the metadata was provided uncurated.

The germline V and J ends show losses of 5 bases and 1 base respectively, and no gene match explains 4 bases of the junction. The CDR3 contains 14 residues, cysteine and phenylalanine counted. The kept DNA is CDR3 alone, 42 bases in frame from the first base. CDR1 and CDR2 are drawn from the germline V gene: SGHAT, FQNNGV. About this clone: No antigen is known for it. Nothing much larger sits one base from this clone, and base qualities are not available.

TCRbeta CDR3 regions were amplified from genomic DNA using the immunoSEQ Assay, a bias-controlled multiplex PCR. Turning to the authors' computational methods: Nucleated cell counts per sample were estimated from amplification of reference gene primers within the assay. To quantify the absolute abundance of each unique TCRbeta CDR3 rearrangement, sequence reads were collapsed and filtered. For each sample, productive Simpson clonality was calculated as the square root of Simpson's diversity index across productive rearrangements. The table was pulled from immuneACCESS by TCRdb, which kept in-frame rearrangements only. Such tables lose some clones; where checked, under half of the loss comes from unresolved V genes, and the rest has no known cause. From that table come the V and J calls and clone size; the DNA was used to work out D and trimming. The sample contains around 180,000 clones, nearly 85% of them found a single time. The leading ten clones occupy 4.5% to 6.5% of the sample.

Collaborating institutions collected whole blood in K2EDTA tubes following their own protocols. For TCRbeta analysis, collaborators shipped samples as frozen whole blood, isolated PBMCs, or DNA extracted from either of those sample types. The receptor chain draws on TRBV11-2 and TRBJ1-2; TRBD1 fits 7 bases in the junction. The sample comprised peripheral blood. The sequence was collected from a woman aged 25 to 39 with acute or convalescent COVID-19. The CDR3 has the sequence CASSQGGYNYGYTF. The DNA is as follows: TGTGCCAGCAGCCAAGGGGGCTATAACTATGGCTACACCTTC.